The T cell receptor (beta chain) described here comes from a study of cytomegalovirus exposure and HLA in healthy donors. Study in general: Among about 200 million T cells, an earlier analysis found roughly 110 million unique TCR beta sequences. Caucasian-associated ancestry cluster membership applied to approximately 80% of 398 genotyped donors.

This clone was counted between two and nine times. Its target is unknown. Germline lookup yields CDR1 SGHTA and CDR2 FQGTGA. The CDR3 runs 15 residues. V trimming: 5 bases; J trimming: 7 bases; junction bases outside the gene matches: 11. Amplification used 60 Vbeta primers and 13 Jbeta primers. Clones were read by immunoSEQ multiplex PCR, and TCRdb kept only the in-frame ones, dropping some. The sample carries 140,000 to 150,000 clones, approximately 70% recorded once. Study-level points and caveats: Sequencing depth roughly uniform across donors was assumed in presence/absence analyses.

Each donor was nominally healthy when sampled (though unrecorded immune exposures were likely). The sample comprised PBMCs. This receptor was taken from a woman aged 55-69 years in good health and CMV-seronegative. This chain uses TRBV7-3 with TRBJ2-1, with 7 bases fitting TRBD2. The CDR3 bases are TGTGCCAGCAGCAAGGGCACGGGGGGAGGGAATGAGCAGTTCTTC. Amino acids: CASSKGTGGGNEQFF.